The 14 T cell receptor beta chains given below trace back to one sample, sequenced in a study of radiation and T cells in renal cell carcinoma (dated by TCRdb to 2019 to 2021). The meaning of the sample's time point label: blood 2 weeks post-SBRT. The intended sense of this specimen's treatment or condition label: 15 Gy SBRT to primary tumor, nephrectomy 4 weeks later. Library generation was performed with the immunoSEQ multiplex PCR assay. TCRdb carries this immuneACCESS record with in-frame sequences only. Its versions omit some clonotypes, under half of them owing to an unresolved V gene in the studies checked, with the rest unexplained. For this sample there are 120,000 or so clones; 80% to 90% appear just once. The ten largest clones add up to 1.5% to 2% of the sample. Sequenced material: blood, taken from a patient whose treatment included radiotherapy and nephrectomy. All receptors derive from a woman in her fifties or sixties with renal cell carcinoma.

The V and J genes are TRBV19 and TRBJ2-7; TRBD1 or TRBD2 may be the D gene (6 bases each). The CDR3 is made up of 13 amino acids. Trimming left V 0 bases short and J 5 bases short, with 8 bases between. From germline, CDR1 is LNHDA and CDR2 SQIVND (reference sequence). CDR3 in amino acids: CASSIERGDEQYF. In DNA form, the CDR3 reads TGTGCCAGTAGTATAGAGAGGGGGGACGAGCAGTACTTC.

This chain uses TRBV7-2 with TRBJ2-5; 9 nucleotides match TRBD2. The J call is uncertain, as TRBJ2-7 better fits the DNA end. Germline CDR1 and CDR2: SGHTA and FQGNSA. The CDR3 is 15 amino acids. CDR3 residues: CASSPGLAYTYEQYF. The CDR3 DNA sequence: TGTGCCAGCTCCCCTGGACTAGCGTATACCTACGAGCAGTACTTC.

V usage is TRBV9 and J usage is TRBJ2-5, with D maybe TRBD2 (5 bases). The germline CDR1 and CDR2 sequences are SGDLS and YYNGEE. The CDR3 loop spans 14 amino acids. V was cut by 3 bases and J by 5 bases, with 14 bases left in between. Here the CDR3 DNA reads TGTGCCAGCAGCGAATCGCGAGGGTTGGAGACCCAGTACTTC. This codes for CASSESRGLETQYF. The variable domain in full, completed from reference TRBV9 and TRBJ2-5, reads DSGVTQTPKHLITATGQRVTLRCSPRSGDLSVYWYQQSLDQGLQFLIQYYNGEERAKGNILERFSAQQFPDLHSELNLSSLELGDSALYFCASSESRGLETQYFGPGTRLLVL.

This clone has only a few counts. One end of the junction is discordant with germline, which a read error may explain. This rearrangement joins TRBV6-1 to TRBJ1-5; unclear D gene. This CDR3 has 14 residues. CDR1 MNHNS and CDR2 SASEGT come from the germline V gene. CDR3 nucleotide sequence: TGTGCCAGCGGACGGTTCGCGAGCAGTCAGCCCCAGCATTTT. This encodes CASGRFASSQPQHF.

The rearrangement links TRBV6-1 to TRBJ2-7, with D possibly matching TRBD1 (5 bases). Trimming stripped 8 bases from V and 5 bases from J, with 16 bases between. Looked up from germline, CDR1 is MNHNS and CDR2 is SASEGT. The CDR3 length is 13 residues. This chain's CDR3 is CASRAPGQNEQYF. The CDR3 DNA reads TGTGCCAGCCGAGCCCCAGGGCAAAACGAGCAGTACTTC.

The rearrangement links TRBV6-5 to TRBJ2-4; D is uncertain. This CDR3 is 14 amino acids long. Germline loops: CDR1 MNHEY, CDR2 SVGAGI. The V end lost 0 bases, the J end lost 2 bases, and 5 bases lay between the germline ends. This chain's CDR3 is CASSYSNTKNIQYF. In DNA form, the CDR3 reads TGTGCCAGCAGTTACTCGAATACCAAAAACATTCAGTACTTC.

The CDR3 coding sequence is TGTGCCAGCAGTGAACGGCTGTTGGGGGAAAAACTGTTTTTT. The encoded protein is CASSERLLGEKLFF. The chain recombines TRBV2 with TRBJ1-4; D is unclear. V lost 2 bases, J lost 8 bases, and 12 bases lay in between. The CDR3 consists of 14 residues. Per the germline V gene, CDR1 is SNHLY and CDR2 is FYNNEI.

This clone was detected only once. The chain employs TRBV19 and TRBJ2-7, with TRBD1 matching 9 bases. Trimming removed 10 bases from V and 1 base from J; junction bases left unmatched: 5. Germline V gene lookup returns CDR1 LNHDA and CDR2 SQIVND (reference sequence). There are 13 residues in the CDR3. CDR3 in amino acids: CATAGTGSYEQYF. The DNA of the CDR3 is TGTGCCACCGCGGGGACAGGGTCCTACGAGCAGTACTTC.

The chain couples TRBV5-1 to TRBJ2-5; a possible D gene is TRBD1 (5 bases). Trimming left V 3 bases short and J 5 bases short, with 14 bases between. The CDR3 covers 14 residues. In germline, CDR1 is SGHRS, CDR2 YFSETQ. The CDR3 loop is CASSSPTDLETQYF. The CDR3 nucleotides are TGCGCCAGCAGCTCCCCGACAGATCTGGAGACCCAGTACTTC.

This sequence joins TRBV5-4 and TRBJ1-5; tentatively, D is TRBD1 (5 bases). V was pared by 4 bases and J by 3 bases, with 14 bases between. The V gene's germline CDR1 is SGHNT and CDR2 YYREEE (reference sequence). The CDR3 extends over 15 amino acids. CDR3 region: CASSPGGETNQPQHF. CDR3 nucleotides: TGTGCCAGCAGCCCCGGGGGGGAGACCAATCAGCCCCAGCATTTT.

This chain connects TRBV6-5 to TRBJ2-7; possible D gene TRBD1, 7 bases. This CDR3 is 15 amino acids long. Trimming removed 5 bases at V and 0 bases at J, with 14 bases between. Germline CDR1 and CDR2: MNHEY and SVGAGI. The CDR3 reads CASSQYRGGSYEQYF. The CDR3 nucleotides read TGTGCCAGCAGTCAGTACAGGGGAGGCTCCTACGAGCAGTACTTC.

The chain recombines TRBV5-4 with TRBJ1-2, with a tentative D call TRBD1 (5 bases). From germline, CDR1 is SGHNT and CDR2 YYREEE (reference sequence). The CDR3 consists of 15 residues. V dropped 0 bases and J dropped 4 bases, with 13 bases sitting between them. DNA of the CDR3: TGTGCCAGCAGCTTGGCCGGGGCAGGGACCTATGGCTACACCTTC. This gives the protein CASSLAGAGTYGYTF.

This chain uses TRBV14 with TRBJ2-7; tentatively, D is TRBD1 (6 bases). The germline gives CDR1 SGHDN, CDR2 FVKESK. Trimming took off 4 bases at V and 0 bases at J, with 10 bases between the two ends. The CDR3 is made up of 14 amino acids. CDR3 residues: CASSPMGASYEQYF. The CDR3 nucleotides are TGTGCCAGCAGCCCCATGGGGGCCTCCTACGAGCAGTACTTC. The complete variable domain, with remaining parts taken from reference TRBV14 and TRBJ2-7, reads EAGVTQFPSHSVIEKGQTVTLRCDPISGHDNLYWYRRVMGKEIKFLLHFVKESKQDESGMPNNRFLAERTGGTYSTLKVQPAELEDSGVYFCASSPMGASYEQYFGPGTRLTVT.

The chain carries TRBV9 and TRBJ1-4, with no clear D. Germline V gene sequence: CDR1 SGDLS, CDR2 YYNGEE. CDR3 length: 14 amino acids. V lost 0 bases and J lost 3, with 6 bases in between. The CDR3 loop reads CASSVGMANEKLFF. DNA for the CDR3: TGTGCCAGCAGCGTAGGAATGGCTAATGAAAAACTGTTTTTT.